This TCR beta chain was sequenced for a study of control samples from healthy donors and cancer patients (dated by TCRdb to the early 2020s). The library was made by the immunoSEQ multiplex PCR assay. Not all clones reach the TCRdb copy of this immuneACCESS table, which keeps in-frame sequences only. Checked studies attribute under half of the gap to unresolved V genes and leave the rest unexplained. The sample table contains approximately 160,000 clones; only one count was recorded for 94% of them. The ten top clones hold around 1.5% of the sample. A note on this clone: Its antigen remains undetermined. One base away there is no much larger clone; base qualities are not given.

For this chain, trimming is 4 bases at the V end and 9 bases at the J end, and the number of junction bases without a gene match is 11. The CDR3, from cysteine to phenylalanine, totals 15 residues. Of all the DNA, just the CDR3 is kept, 45 bases in frame from base 1. As encoded in the germline V gene (reference sequence), CDR1 is SGHNT while CDR2 is YYREEE. This TCR was sampled from a woman younger than 30 in good health. Recombination connected TRBV5-4 to TRBJ2-1; TRBD2 matches 9 bases in the middle. The sample consisted of blood. This receptor has the CDR3 CASSVPGTSWGEQFF. In nucleotides, the sequence is TGTGCCAGCAGCGTGCCCGGGACTAGCTGGGGTGAGCAGTTCTTC.